This TCR beta chain is from a study of radiation and T cells in renal cell carcinoma. Trimming shortened V by 0 bases and J by 4 bases, and 19 bases separated the two germline ends. CDR3 length: 18 amino acids. Germline V gives CDR1 SGHAT, CDR2 FQNNGV. Sequencing used immunoSEQ multiplex PCR; TCRdb keeps in-frame clones, though not all of them. The table records 97,000 or so clones, roughly 82% of them present only once. Time point defined: blood 4 weeks post-SBRT, at nephrectomy. The sample's treatment: 15 Gy SBRT to primary tumor, nephrectomy 4 weeks later. This specimen was blood, taken from a patient whose treatment included radiotherapy and nephrectomy. This clonotype was obtained from a man between 60 and 75 years old with renal cell carcinoma. This chain links TRBV11-2 with TRBJ1-5; a possible D gene is TRBD1 (6 bases). The CDR3 here is CASSLDFPDRPRNQPQHF. The CDR3 nucleotides are TGTGCCAGCAGCTTAGATTTTCCTGACAGGCCCCGTAATCAGCCCCAGCATTTT. Full variable domain (missing parts from reference TRBV11-2 and TRBJ1-5): EAGVAQSPRYKIIEKRQSVAFWCNPISGHATLYWYQQILGQGPKLLIQFQNNGVVDDSQLPKDRFSAERLKGVDSTLKIQPAKLEDSAVYLCASSLDFPDRPRNQPQHFGDGTRLSIL.